This TCR beta chain was profiled in a study of cytomegalovirus exposure and HLA in healthy donors (TCRdb year 2017). With respect to the entire study: An earlier analysis of several hundred of the donors reported about 260 Gb of sequence data and about 120 million unique TCR beta sequences obtained from about 179 million T cells. An early release that covered 640 HLA-typed donors contained approximately 290 gigabases of sequencing data and 65 million to 100 million unique TCR sequences. Of the roughly 410 genotyped donors, 65% to 90% were placed in the genetic ancestry cluster associated with self-reported Caucasian donors. The study aimed to test whether signatures of past pathogen exposure could be identified by cataloging public T cell receptors. The study used immunosequencing to profile the T cell repertoires of 600 to 850 subjects and linked those repertoires to cytomegalovirus serostatus. Besides the first cohort of roughly 700 subjects, a separate validation cohort made up of 120 different subjects was used. High-throughput TCR immunosequencing, statistical association of individual TCRs with disease status, and machine learning were combined to predict cytomegalovirus infection status. A later analysis re-analyzed previously published TCR beta repertoires from roughly 690 donors and added high-resolution HLA genotyping to study TCR occurrence patterns. In the later analysis, no new phenotypic data were used to find candidate immune exposures; instead, reliance was placed on TCR beta sequences and their occurrence across donors. In an earlier analysis of more than 550 of the donors, high-throughput TCR beta sequencing was used to judge whether each TCR beta V gene segment behaved as functional or pseudogenic. Donor age, sex, ethnicity and CMV serostatus were compiled together with the repertoire data. Genome-wide SNP genotypes for about 65% of the 666 donors were used in a later genetic analysis, which treated that subset as a discovery cohort. All discovery cohort repertoires had been generated on a single sequencing platform. HLA typing covered class I and class II loci at four-digit resolution. Typing coverage varied by locus: 629-630 donors for A, B, C, DRB1 and DQB1; 522 for DQA1; around 610 for DPA1; fewer than 480 for DPB1. Four or five DR-DQ haplotypes were handled as single units for association and clustering because linkage in the cohort was strong. On average, 235,054 unique TCR beta nucleotide sequences were sequenced per donor among 300 to 500 genotyped donors of the cohort, with approximately 18% of those sequences being non-productive.

Points the paper makes about the study in general: In a later analysis, the rate of TCR association differed among HLA loci, with DRB1 alleles having the most associated TCRs and HLA-C alleles having the fewest. In both the original and validation cohorts, the classifier was reported to diagnose cytomegalovirus status with high specificity and sensitivity. Because counts were too low, seventeen rarely observed V segments, including chromosome 9 orphons, were excluded from the earlier analysis of a few hundred of the donors. Broadly in line with IMGT annotations, most TCR beta V segments showed up in productive rearrangements about 90% or about 30% of the time in an earlier analysis of 450 to 750 of the donors. The presence/absence analyses assumed that sequencing depth was roughly uniform across donors, and that assumption may not be true. Assigning TCR associations to individual alleles was difficult when HLA alleles, especially DR and DQ, strongly co-occurred. In a later genetic analysis, fewer N-insertions in productive TCRs were reported among donors in an Asian-associated ancestry cluster than the roughly 700-donor mean. A further reported finding was that TCR beta sequences accurately predicted the HLA-A and HLA-B alleles for most subjects in the first cohort. Specific HLA alleles were associated with roughly 16,000 TCR beta sequences at a false discovery rate of 0.05 in a later analysis. The authors suggested that the approach could potentially be generalized to other disease states and immunological phenotypes. Because some donors lacked HLA typing at each locus, the association tests relied only on the typed subset. A total of fewer than 200 TCR beta chains were listed by the study as associated with cytomegalovirus. A few of the identified cytomegalovirus-associated TCR beta chains were confirmed in vitro to be specific for cytomegalovirus antigens. Most CMV-associated TCR beta chains appeared to be HLA-restricted in a later analysis, and the HLA associations seemed to be driven largely by CMV exposure. Several of the top co-occurrence clusters appeared to be linked to parvovirus B19, influenza, CMV and Epstein-Barr virus, according to a later analysis. The sequencing pipeline was judged likely to have produced a cluster of highly shared sequence variants as a technical artifact. Some IMGT-functional V segments, including TRBV6-2 and TRBV6-3, could not be distinguished by the 87-base-pair reads and were therefore excluded. This cohort had only TCR beta chains sequenced, and the lack of alpha or paired-chain data limited which features could be detected. An association between a missense DCLRE1C variant and V-gene and J-gene trimming of TCR beta chains was found in a later genetic analysis and replicated in an independent cohort. For the cohort, immune exposure information was limited to CMV serostatus. Correlated functional status among segregating V segments might reflect linkage disequilibrium, but an unknown experimental factor could not be ruled out. Compared with equally common non-associated chains, HLA-associated TCR beta chains in a later analysis were more clonally expanded and had lower generation probabilities. While some public TCRs were present in many individuals, most TCR sequences turned up only very rarely across donors.

The germline V gene encodes CDR1 MDHEN and CDR2 SYDVKM. The CDR3 runs 13 amino acids, cysteine and phenylalanine included. The read is trimmed to its CDR3 DNA, 39 bases read in frame from base 1. Trimming costs V 5 bases and J 7 bases, and their ends lie 11 bases apart. The library was generated by the immunoSEQ multiplex PCR assay. For the multiplex PCR, a mixture combining 60 forward primers for TCR Vbeta segments and 13 reverse primers for TCR Jbeta segments was used. Amplification of the CDR3 region of rearranged TCR beta genes was performed with a multiplex PCR assay on genomic DNA. The amplified TCR beta libraries were sequenced on the Illumina HiSeq System as 87-base-pair reads. Per the source publication's procedure: Across the 700 or so repertoires, a later analysis counted 75 million to 90 million unique TCR beta chains, about 10 million of which were shared by at least two donors. Raw reads were error-corrected and collapsed into unique sequences with a nearest-neighbor algorithm that merged closely related sequences to remove PCR and sequencing errors. To assign V, D and J gene segments, CDR3 sequences were aligned to IMGT reference sequences. Each retained sequence needed at least a six-nucleotide match to both a V gene segment and a J gene segment. Rearrangements were called productive when the CDR3 lacked stop codons and stayed in frame with V and J; all others were non-productive. CDR3 was defined by IMGT convention, running from the second conserved V-encoded cysteine to the conserved J-encoded phenylalanine. In an earlier analysis of around 600 of the donors, sequences lacking an unambiguous match to a single V gene segment were excluded. An earlier analysis of 450 to 650 of the donors called V segments functional above 56.7% productive rearrangements and segregating when the between-donor standard deviation exceeded 5%. A statistical classification framework was developed to diagnose cytomegalovirus status using the catalog of TCR beta chain sequences. A later analysis assigned V and J genes by comparing TCR nucleotide sequences with IMGT/GENE-DB human TR gene sequences. In a later analysis, CDR3 sequences and most-parsimonious VDJ recombination scenarios were assigned using the TCRdist pipeline. In a later analysis, every TCR beta chain was defined by the combination of its CDR3 amino acid sequence and its V-gene family, and reads without a unique V-gene family were dropped. A later analysis removed 592 highly shared, low-generation-probability nucleotide sequences to deal with suspected cross-contamination and a sequencing artifact. For each public chain, a later analysis derived a clonal expansion index from normalized ranks of inferred template counts within each repertoire. A later analysis computed generation probabilities with a VDJ recombination model fitted to out-of-frame rearrangements, and checked the results against IGoR. A later analysis scored TCR-TCR, TCR-HLA and TCR-CMV co-occurrence with hypergeometric tests, applying a repertoire-size bias correction to TCR pairs. In a later analysis, false discovery rates were estimated by permuting HLA or CMV assignments 20 times. A later analysis grouped co-occurring TCRs with DBSCAN, adding TCRdist sequence similarity when clustering within HLA-allele-positive subsets. Repertoires with fewer than 30,000 or more than 120,000 public chains, plus five repertoires with anomalous nucleotide sharing, were excluded from co-occurrence clustering. TCRdb mirrors the immuneACCESS table, restricted to in-frame sequences. Some clones are absent from its copies; in checked studies, under half trace to an unresolved V gene, and the reason for the others is unknown. V, J and clone size were drawn from that table, and D and trimming were deduced from the DNA. Present in this sample are 130,000 or so clones, 82% of which were seen just once. Approximately 1.9% of the sample belongs to the ten largest clones.

The cohort was made up of 500 to 800 healthy bone marrow donors. All cohort members were sampled while nominally healthy, although unrecorded immune exposures were likely present. The donor was CMV seronegative and belonged to the group of over 300 seronegative cohort members. Each donor provided a peripheral blood sample, and peripheral blood mononuclear cells were used for TCR beta sequencing. Genomic DNA was extracted from the blood cell samples with the Qiagen DNeasy Blood Extraction Kit. This clone has only a few counts. Its antigen remains undetermined. No much larger clone exists at a distance of one base, and base qualities are not known.

The source of this sequence is a woman aged 40 to 50 in good health and CMV-seronegative. Sequenced material: PBMCs. This receptor chain uses TRBV28 and TRBJ1-4, and perhaps TRBD1 as D gene, on 5 matching bases. Here the CDR3 is given as CASSRQRREKLFF. The DNA sequence is TGTGCCAGCAGTCGACAGAGACGTGAAAAACTGTTTTTT.